The sequence of this TCR beta chain was determined in a study of human T cells and chemical hapten exposure. Noted time point: patch test 3, about 24 weeks after DPC sensitization. As for treatment: therapeutic diphenylcyclopropenone sensitization with weekly scalp DPC. The CDR3 spans 12 residues. Germline V CDR1 and CDR2: SQVTM, ANQGSEA. The germline V and J ends were trimmed by 7 bases and 6 bases, with 15 bases remaining between them. TCRdb reanalysed the RACE reads using MiXCR and keeps one entry per CDR3 protein. The repertoire holds some 91,000 distinct CDR3 sequences, 27% seen once, with 10% in the top ten.

The sequence came from a man aged 40-49 years with alopecia areata. Some clones in this sample may be carry-over from other donors' samples. The input for sequencing was whole blood, taken in connection with sensitization to the hapten diphenylcyclopropenone (DPC). V and J are TRBV29-1 and TRBJ1-1, with TRBD1 as a possible D gene (5 bases). CDR3 sequence (DNA): TGCAGCGCGGGGGGGGGTACGGCTGAAGCTTTCTTT. Encoded protein: CSAGGGTAEAFF.